This T cell receptor (beta chain) was obtained from a study of shared clonotypes between healthy human individuals. Study-wide background: Three CD4 naive, three CD4 memory, two CD8 naive and one CD8 memory plate were used per donor.

Assay: immunoSEQ multiplex PCR; the TCRdb copy retains only in-frame clones and omits some. The table includes around 720,000 clones, 73% detected once. Study-level points and caveats: Unshared clonotypes carried lower generation probabilities than those common to all four donors.

Healthy and HIV-negative, the adult donors had no recent acute infections or vaccinations. The sample holds a few counts of this clone. Its specificity is not known. CDR1 and CDR2 (germline): MGHRA, YSYEKL. Trimming shortened V by 0 bases and J by 5 bases, and 13 bases separated the two germline ends. The CDR3 covers 15 residues. This sequence was found in a young woman in good health. This rearrangement joins TRBV4-1 to TRBJ2-5; D is uncertain. Sequenced material: memory CD4+ T cells sorted from blood. The subset is: CD45RA-negative fraction. CDR3 sequence: CASSQDRGHGETQYF. CDR3 coding DNA: TGCGCCAGCAGCCAAGATCGAGGCCATGGGGAGACCCAGTACTTC.